The T cell receptor beta chain described here comes from a study of OX40 agonist ivuxolimab in advanced cancers. Turning to the study itself: Six ivuxolimab dose levels, 0.01 to 10 mg/kg, were given intravenously every 2 weeks.

Study results and limitations: On average, CD8+ T cells had more expanded clones than CD4+.

Regarding this clone: Its antigen is unidentified.

Germline V gives CDR1 SGHRS, CDR2 YFSETQ. This CDR3 region has 16 residues. V lost 0 bases to trimming and J lost 6 bases; unmatched junction nucleotides: 8. Generated by immunoSEQ multiplex PCR, the TCRdb table keeps only in-frame clones and is missing some. Of approximately 69,000 clones listed, 75% to 85% are singletons. The chain is built from TRBV5-1 and TRBJ2-1; the match to TRBD1 covers 8 bases. This TCR derives from an adult with an advanced solid tumor such as melanoma, head and neck, liver or kidney cancer. The material was CD4+ or CD8+ T cells sorted from blood, obtained in a trial of the OX40 agonist ivuxolimab. For the CDR3, the DNA is TGCGCCAGCAGCTTGGGGGGGACAGGTCCCGCCAATGAGCAGTTCTTC. Translation: CASSLGGTGPANEQFF.